A single sample is the source of the 14 T cell receptor beta chains below, sequenced in a study of T cell responses to AZD1222 COVID-19 vaccine. The method was immunoSEQ multiplex PCR; TCRdb's version includes in-frame clones alone and lacks a portion of them. The sample records tens of thousands of clones, 87% being singletons. This sample comprised peripheral blood, obtained on day 0 of AZD1222 vaccination. The source of these receptors is an adult in good health.

The chain joins TRBV6-5 to TRBJ1-2; D may be TRBD1 (6 bases). The length of the CDR3 is 14 residues. CDR1 is MNHEY and CDR2 is SVGAGI in the germline V gene. The V gene lost 3 bases and the J gene lost 8 bases, with 16 bases spanning the gap. This CDR3 is CASSYSITGTGYTF. In DNA, the CDR3 is TGTGCCAGCAGTTATTCCATAACAGGGACCGGCTACACCTTC.

This clone showed up just a few times. The CDR3 bases are TGTGCCAGCAGCGCCGCCGGGACAGGGGTTGTCTTCGGCGGCTACACCTTC. It is translated as CASSAAGTGVVFGGYTF. The chain combines TRBV9 with TRBJ1-2; 10 positions match TRBD1. Germline lookup yields CDR1 SGDLS and CDR2 YYNGEE. The CDR3 sequence is 17 residues long. The junction had 16 bases not matched to a gene; V was cut back by 3 bases and J by 8 bases.

V gene TRBV10-3 combines with J gene TRBJ1-1; 7 bases fit TRBD1. The germline V gene has CDR1 ENHRY and CDR2 SYGVKD. The V segment lost 4 bases and the J segment 5 bases; nucleotides outside the gene matches: 10. This CDR3 contains 15 residues. CDR3 nucleotides: TGTGCCATCAGTGCCCCCGACAGGGCGGAAACTGAAGCTTTCTTT. Translation gives CAISAPDRAETEAFF.

The rearrangement uses TRBV12-3 or TRBV12-4 and TRBJ2-1, with TRBD2 matching 7 bases. The junction had 4 bases not matched to a gene; V was cut back by 5 bases and J by 9 bases. The CDR3 is 12 amino acids. CDR3 nucleotide sequence: TGTGCCAGCAGTCTGGGGGAGGGTGAGCAGTTCTTC. Protein sequence: CASSLGEGEQFF.

This clone was counted a single time. This chain links TRBV19 with TRBJ1-1; D may be TRBD1 (5 bases). Trimming left V 0 bases short and J 3 bases short, with 17 bases between. From germline, CDR1 is LNHDA and CDR2 SQIVND (reference sequence). The CDR3 loop spans 17 amino acids. The chain's CDR3 is CASSIDEGPGIDTEAFF. In DNA, the CDR3 is TGTGCCAGTAGTATAGACGAGGGGCCAGGGATTGACACTGAAGCTTTCTTT. The full variable domain, in which reference TRBV19 and TRBJ1-1 provide the parts outside the CDR3, is DGGITQSPKYLFRKEGQNVTLSCEQNLNHDAMYWYRQDPGQGLRLIYYSQIVNDFQKGDIAEGYSVSREKKESFPLTVTSAQKNPTAFYLCASSIDEGPGIDTEAFFGQGTRLTVV.

The chain has TRBV6-6 and TRBJ2-5; maybe TRBD2 (5 bases). The V and J ends lost 5 bases and 5 bases respectively, with 18 bases between them. The CDR3 totals 15 residues. Germline CDR1 MNHNY, CDR2 SVGAGI (reference sequence). The CDR3 nucleotides are TGTGCCAGCAGTACCGTCCTCGGTTCGGGGGAGACCCAGTACTTC. Translated, it gives CASSTVLGSGETQYF.

The V and J genes are TRBV7-9 and TRBJ2-1, with a tentative D call TRBD2 (7 bases). V was clipped by 0 bases and J by 4 bases, with 16 bases between them. Per the germline V gene, CDR1 is SEHNR and CDR2 is FQNEAQ (reference sequence). CDR3 length equals 17 residues. CDR3 DNA: TGTGCCAGCAGCTTAGCGGGGGCGGGAGCCATGTACAATGAGCAGTTCTTC. Amino acid sequence: CASSLAGAGAMYNEQFF.

The rearrangement links TRBV30 to TRBJ2-7; D is possibly TRBD1 or TRBD2 (6 bases each). The germline gives CDR1 GTSNPN, CDR2 SVGIG (reference sequence). The CDR3 is 14 amino acids. Trimming took 5 bases from V and 1 from J, leaving 15 bases between them. The CDR3 reads CAWAEGEASYEQYF. Here the CDR3 DNA reads TGTGCCTGGGCGGAGGGGGAGGCGTCCTACGAGCAGTACTTC.

The V call is TRBV7-2, the J call TRBJ1-1, with D uncertain. CDR1 and CDR2 from the germline V gene are SGHTA and FQGNSA. The CDR3 covers 13 residues. The V end was cut by 1 base, the J end by 4 bases, with 7 bases between. DNA of the CDR3: TGTGCCAGCAGCTTAGGTCTCAGCACTGAAGCTTTCTTT. Protein: CASSLGLSTEAFF.

The V gene is TRBV9, the J gene TRBJ1-3; D call uncertain. V was clipped by 3 bases and J by 0 bases, with 7 bases between them. Germline V CDR1 and CDR2: SGDLS, YYNGEE. This CDR3 has 14 residues. The CDR3 loop is CASSGGHSGNTIYF. DNA of the CDR3: TGTGCCAGCAGCGGCGGCCACTCTGGAAACACCATATATTTT. Combining the CDR3 with reference TRBV9 and TRBJ1-3 gives the whole variable domain DSGVTQTPKHLITATGQRVTLRCSPRSGDLSVYWYQQSLDQGLQFLIQYYNGEERAKGNILERFSAQQFPDLHSELNLSSLELGDSALYFCASSGGHSGNTIYFGEGSWLTVV.

V gene TRBV11-1 combines with J gene TRBJ2-1, with D possibly being TRBD2 (5 bases). The length of the CDR3 is 13 residues. Trimming left V 5 bases short and J 10 bases short, with 15 bases between. CDR1 and CDR2 from the germline V gene are SGHAT and FQDESV (reference sequence). The CDR3 DNA is TGTGCCAGCAGCCCCATGCGGGTAAGGGAGCAGTTCTTC. Translated, it gives CASSPMRVREQFF.

V is TRBV24-1 and J is TRBJ2-1; no reliable D call. The V and J ends lost 4 bases and 12 bases respectively, with 12 bases between them. The CDR3 totals 12 residues. Germline CDR1 KGHDR, CDR2 SFDVKD. DNA of the CDR3: TGTGCCACCAGTGACCCTGGACGACGGCAGTTCTTC. Protein sequence: CATSDPGRRQFF.

The chain joins TRBV3-1 (or the pseudogene TRBV3-2) to TRBJ2-1; tentative D call: TRBD1 (5 bases). The length of the CDR3 is 14 residues. Germline V lookup: CDR1 LGHDT, CDR2 YNNKEL (reference sequence). V lost 8 bases and J lost 5, with 16 bases in between. CDR3 nucleotide sequence: TGTGCCAGCTCCGGGTGGGGCAAGAACAATGAGCAGTTCTTC. It translates to CASSGWGKNNEQFF.

The V gene is TRBV2, the J gene TRBJ2-2; TRBD1 might be the D (5 bases). This CDR3 is 13 amino acids long. The ends were cut back, 6 bases at V and 6 bases at J, with 11 bases in the middle. Germline values: CDR1 SNHLY, CDR2 FYNNEI. In DNA, the CDR3 is TGTGCCAGCAGGCTTCAGGGTGCCGGGGAGCTGTTTTTT. This codes for CASRLQGAGELFF. The variable domain in full, with the rest retrieved from reference TRBV2 and TRBJ2-2, is EPEVTQTPSHQVTQMGQEVILRCVPISNHLYFYWYRQILGQKVEFLVSFYNNEISEKSEIFDDQFSVERPDGSNFTLKIRSTKLEDSAMYFCASRLQGAGELFFGEGSRLTVL.